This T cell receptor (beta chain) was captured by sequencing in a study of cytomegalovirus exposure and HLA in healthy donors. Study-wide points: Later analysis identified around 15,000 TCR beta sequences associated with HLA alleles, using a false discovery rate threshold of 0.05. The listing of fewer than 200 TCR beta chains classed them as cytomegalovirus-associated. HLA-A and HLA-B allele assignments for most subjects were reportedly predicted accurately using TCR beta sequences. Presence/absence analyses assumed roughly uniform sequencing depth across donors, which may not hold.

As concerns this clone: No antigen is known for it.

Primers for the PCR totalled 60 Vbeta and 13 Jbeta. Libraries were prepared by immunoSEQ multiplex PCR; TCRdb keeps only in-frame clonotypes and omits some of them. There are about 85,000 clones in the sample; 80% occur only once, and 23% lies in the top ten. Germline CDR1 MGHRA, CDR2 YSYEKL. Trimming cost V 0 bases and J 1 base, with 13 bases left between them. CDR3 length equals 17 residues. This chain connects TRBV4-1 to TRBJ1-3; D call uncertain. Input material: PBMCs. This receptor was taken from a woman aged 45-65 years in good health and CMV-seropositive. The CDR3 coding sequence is TGCGCCAGCAGCCAAGATTGGGAGACGCGGTCTGGAAACACCATATATTTT. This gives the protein CASSQDWETRSGNTIYF.